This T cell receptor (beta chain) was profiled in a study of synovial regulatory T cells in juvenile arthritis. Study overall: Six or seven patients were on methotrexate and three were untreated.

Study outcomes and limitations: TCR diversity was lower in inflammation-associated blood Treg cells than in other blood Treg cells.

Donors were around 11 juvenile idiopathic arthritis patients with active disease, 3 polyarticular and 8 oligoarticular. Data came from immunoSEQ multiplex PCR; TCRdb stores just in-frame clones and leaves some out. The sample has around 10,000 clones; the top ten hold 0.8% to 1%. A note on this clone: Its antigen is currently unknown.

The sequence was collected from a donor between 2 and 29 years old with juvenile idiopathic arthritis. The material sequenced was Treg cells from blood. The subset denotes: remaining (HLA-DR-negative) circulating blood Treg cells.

The CDR3 region is CAVERDTEEQYF. V gene TRBV28 combines with J gene TRBJ2-7; TCRdb's assignment of TRBD2 cannot be checked, as there is no DNA. The CDR3 loop spans 12 amino acids. Only the protein sequence is given. Per the germline V gene, CDR1 is MDHEN and CDR2 is SYDVKM.